A single sample gave rise to the 16 T cell receptor beta chains below, sequenced in a study of regulatory T cells in long-lasting Graves disease. Researchers made TCR beta libraries by using iRepertoire HTBI primers and running Arm-PCR on CDR3 regions. Each CDR3 protein gets one entry after TCRdb re-called the multiplex PCR reads with MiXCR. Of some 250,000 distinct CDR3 sequences listed, about a sixth are singletons. Sample time point: newly diagnosed GD, antithyroid drugs for less than 3 months. Scientists built the TCR library using RNA that was extracted from PBMCs. Specimen: peripheral blood mononuclear cells (PBMCs), collected at new diagnosis, from a patient treated with antithyroid drugs. Receptors originate from a female donor with Graves disease.

This clonotype has ten or more counts. The chain employs TRBV19 and TRBJ1-1; D unresolved. The CDR3 length is 12 residues. The germline CDR1 and CDR2 sequences are LNHDA and SQIVND (reference sequence). V lost 7 bases and J lost 0, with 6 bases in between. The CDR3 here is CASTKLNTEAFF. The CDR3 DNA sequence: TGTGCCAGTACTAAATTGAACACTGAAGCTTTCTTT.

This clonotype has at least ten counts. The chain couples TRBV20-1 to TRBJ1-2, with unresolved D. CDR3 length: 12 amino acids. Trimming cost V 2 bases and J 0 bases, with 4 bases left between them. From germline, CDR1 is DFQATT and CDR2 SNEGSKA (reference sequence). The CDR3 coding sequence is TGCAGTGCTAGAAGGACTAACTATGGCTACACCTTC. As protein: CSARRTNYGYTF.

The chain links TRBV7-9 to TRBJ2-1, with unresolved D. CDR1 and CDR2 (germline): SEHNR, FQNEAQ (reference sequence). Trimming removed 2 bases from V and 4 bases from J, with 9 bases in between. The CDR3 runs to 14 residues. CDR3: CASSLSYGYNEQFF. The DNA for the CDR3 is TGTGCCAGCAGCTTATCTTACGGTTACAATGAGCAGTTCTTC.

This clonotype was counted ten times or more. The chain joins TRBV3-1 to TRBJ2-1, with 11 bases matching TRBD1. The CDR3 is 16 residues long. V dropped 1 base and J dropped 9; count of bases not matched to a gene: 8. Germline values: CDR1 LGHDT, CDR2 YNNKEL (reference sequence). This CDR3 reads CASSQVRGTGGGEQFF. CDR3 DNA sequence: TGTGCCAGCAGCCAAGTGCGGGGGACAGGGGGTGGTGAGCAGTTCTTC.

This clonotype appeared a few times. Just one base apart from a much larger clone, this may be a read error. Here the CDR3 omits its conserved ending phenylalanine or tryptophan, so a read error is the likely source. This chain connects TRBV10-2 to TRBJ1-6; no firm D call. Germline CDR1 reads WSHSY; CDR2 reads SAAADI. The CDR3 length is 16 residues. Trimming cost V 0 bases and J 7 bases, with 13 bases left between them. CDR3 bases: TGCGCCAGCAGTGAGTCTGCCCGGGGATCCAATTCACCCCTCCACTCT. Translation gives CASSESARGSNSPLHS.

The chain carries TRBV4-1 and TRBJ1-5; no reliable D call. Trimming removed 2 bases from V and 1 base from J, with 15 bases in between. Germline-derived CDR1 and CDR2 are MGHRA and YSYEKL. There are 17 residues in the CDR3. The CDR3 sequence: CASSQSLGVKSNQPQHF. The CDR3 coding sequence is TGCGCCAGCAGCCAAAGCCTCGGGGTAAAAAGCAATCAGCCCCAGCATTTT.

At least ten counts were recorded for this clonotype. The rearrangement uses TRBV5-8 and TRBJ1-4; 11 bases fit TRBD1. The germline V gene has CDR1 SGHTS and CDR2 YDEGEE. With 4 bases clipped from V and 6 bases from J, the junction kept 8 bases outside the gene matches. The CDR3 extends over 16 amino acids. DNA of the CDR3: TGTGCCAGCAGCATGGGCCCGGGACAGGGGGATGAAAAACTGTTTTTT. Translation: CASSMGPGQGDEKLFF.

This clonotype was counted a few times. The chain combines TRBV10-1 with TRBJ2-3; possibly TRBD1 or TRBD2 for D (6 bases each). Per germline, CDR1 WNHNN and CDR2 SYGVQD (reference sequence). The V end lost 3 bases, the J end lost 4 bases, and 14 bases lay between the germline ends. This CDR3 comprises 15 residues. The CDR3 sequence is CASSEGGPRSDTQYF. The CDR3 nucleotides are TGCGCCAGCAGTGAAGGGGGGCCGCGATCAGATACGCAGTATTTT.

This clonotype was observed at least ten times. The chain employs TRBV12-3 or TRBV12-4 and TRBJ2-7, with D possibly matching TRBD1 (6 bases). The CDR3 extends over 13 amino acids. The V end lost 6 bases, the J end lost 0 bases, and 9 bases lay between the germline ends. The CDR3 spells CASRGQHSYEQYF. The CDR3 bases are TGTGCCAGCAGGGGACAACACTCCTACGAGCAGTACTTC.

The table lists this clonotype with many counts. The chain uses TRBV7-8 and TRBJ2-3; the match to TRBD2 covers 9 bases. The length of the CDR3 is 14 residues. CDR1 SGHVS and CDR2 FQNEAQ come from the germline V gene. After removal of 5 bases from V and 6 bases from J, the junction contained 6 bases not matched to a gene. The CDR3 sequence is CASSEGGRADTQYF. CDR3 in DNA: TGTGCCAGCAGCGAGGGCGGGAGGGCCGATACGCAGTATTTT. Full variable domain (rest looked up from reference TRBV7-8 and TRBJ2-3): GAGVSQSPRYKVAKRGQDVALRCDPISGHVSLFWYQQALGQGPEFLTYFQNEAQLDKSGLPSDRFFAERPEGSVSTLKIQRTQQEDSAVYLCASSEGGRADTQYFGPGTRLTVL.

Comment on this clonotype: At one of its ends the junction is not consistent with the germline gene, which may arise from a read error. The CDR3 reads CASYTGSPAGELFF. The CDR3 nucleotides are TGCGCCAGCTACACTGGCAGCCCTGCCGGGGAGCTGTTTTTT. V usage is TRBV5-4 and J usage is TRBJ2-2; D unresolved. This CDR3 has 14 residues. The V gene's germline CDR1 is SGHNT and CDR2 YYREEE (reference sequence).

Many counts were recorded for this clonotype. The chain carries TRBV11-1 and TRBJ1-1, with TRBD1 matching over 9 bases. The CDR3 is 15 residues long. Germline-derived CDR1 and CDR2 are SGHAT and FQDESV (reference sequence). Losses at the gene ends were 4 bases for V and 1 base for J; bases not matched to a gene: 4. In DNA, the CDR3 is TGTGCCAGCAGCTCCCGGGACAGGGCGAACACTGAAGCTTTCTTT. Its translation is CASSSRDRANTEAFF.

This clonotype was seen many times. The chain recombines TRBV7-8 with TRBJ2-1; D might be TRBD2 (6 bases). CDR3 length: 16 amino acids. Germline-derived CDR1 and CDR2 are SGHVS and FQNEAQ. Trimming took 4 bases from V and 2 from J, leaving 15 bases between them. In DNA form, the CDR3 reads TGTGCCAGCAGCTCGTCGGGGACTGGAGCCTACAATGAGCAGTTCTTC. It encodes CASSSSGTGAYNEQFF. Full variable domain (remainder filled in from reference TRBV7-8 and TRBJ2-1): GAGVSQSPRYKVAKRGQDVALRCDPISGHVSLFWYQQALGQGPEFLTYFQNEAQLDKSGLPSDRFFAERPEGSVSTLKIQRTQQEDSAVYLCASSSSGTGAYNEQFFGPGTRLTVL.

This clonotype was recorded at least ten times. CDR3 in amino acids: CASRGTSGRAQTDTQYF. For the CDR3, the DNA is TGTGCCAGCAGGGGGACTAGCGGGAGGGCCCAGACAGATACGCAGTATTTT. The chain joins TRBV28 to TRBJ2-3; 16 bases match TRBD2. The CDR3 is 17 amino acids. In germline, CDR1 is MDHEN, CDR2 SYDVKM. Trimming at V came to 6 bases and at J to 3 bases, leaving 6 bases not matched to a gene.

At least ten counts were recorded for this clonotype. The V call is TRBV10-3, the J call TRBJ2-5, with 12 bases fitting TRBD2. Germline V CDR1 and CDR2: ENHRY, SYGVKD. V lost 4 bases, J lost 5 bases, and 2 bases stayed unmatched. The length of the CDR3 is 14 residues. In DNA, the CDR3 is TGTGCCATCAGTGGGACTAGCGGGATGGAGACCCAGTACTTC. The encoded protein is CAISGTSGMETQYF.

The chain joins TRBV30 to TRBJ2-3, with TRBD2 identical over 13 bases. J gave up 11 bases and V 1 base, and 9 bases lay outside the gene matches. CDR3 size: 15 residues. The germline V gene has CDR1 GTSNPN and CDR2 SVGIG (reference sequence). CDR3 coding DNA: TGTGCCTGGAGTGGACTAGCGGGAGGCCTCCTTGAGCAGTATTTT. This sequence encodes CAWSGLAGGLLEQYF.